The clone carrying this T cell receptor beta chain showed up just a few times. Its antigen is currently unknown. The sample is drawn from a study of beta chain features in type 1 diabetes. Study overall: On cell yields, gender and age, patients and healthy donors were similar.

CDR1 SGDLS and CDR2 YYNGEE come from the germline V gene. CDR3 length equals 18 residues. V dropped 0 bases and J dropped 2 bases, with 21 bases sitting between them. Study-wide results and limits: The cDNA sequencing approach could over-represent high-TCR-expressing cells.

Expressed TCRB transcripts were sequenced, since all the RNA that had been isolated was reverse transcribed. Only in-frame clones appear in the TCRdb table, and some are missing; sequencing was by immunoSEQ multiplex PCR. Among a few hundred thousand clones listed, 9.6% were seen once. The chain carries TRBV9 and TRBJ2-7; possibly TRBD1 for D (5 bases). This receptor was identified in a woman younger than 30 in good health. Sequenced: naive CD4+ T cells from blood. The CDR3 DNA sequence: TGTGCCAGCAGCGTAGGGACACCCCACCTGGCTATCCCCTACGAGCAGTACTTC. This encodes CASSVGTPHLAIPYEQYF. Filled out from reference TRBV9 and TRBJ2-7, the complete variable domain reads DSGVTQTPKHLITATGQRVTLRCSPRSGDLSVYWYQQSLDQGLQFLIQYYNGEERAKGNILERFSAQQFPDLHSELNLSSLELGDSALYFCASSVGTPHLAIPYEQYFGPGTRLTVT.